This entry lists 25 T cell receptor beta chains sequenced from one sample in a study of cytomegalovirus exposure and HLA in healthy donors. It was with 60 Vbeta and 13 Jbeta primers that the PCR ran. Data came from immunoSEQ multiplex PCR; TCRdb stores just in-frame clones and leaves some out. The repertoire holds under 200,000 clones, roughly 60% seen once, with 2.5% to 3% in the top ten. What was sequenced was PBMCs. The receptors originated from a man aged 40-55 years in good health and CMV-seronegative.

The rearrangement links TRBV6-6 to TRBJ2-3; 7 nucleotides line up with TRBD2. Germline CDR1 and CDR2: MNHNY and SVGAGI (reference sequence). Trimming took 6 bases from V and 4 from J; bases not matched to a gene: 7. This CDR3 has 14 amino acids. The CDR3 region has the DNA TGTGCCAGCAGAGACCGGGGGGAGGCAGATACGCAGTATTTT. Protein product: CASRDRGEADTQYF.

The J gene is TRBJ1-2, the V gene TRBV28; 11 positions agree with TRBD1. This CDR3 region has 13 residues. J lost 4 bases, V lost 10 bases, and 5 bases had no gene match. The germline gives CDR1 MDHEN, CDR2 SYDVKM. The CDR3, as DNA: TGTGCCACCAGGACAGGGGGCCTCTATGGCTACACCTTC. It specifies CATRTGGLYGYTF.

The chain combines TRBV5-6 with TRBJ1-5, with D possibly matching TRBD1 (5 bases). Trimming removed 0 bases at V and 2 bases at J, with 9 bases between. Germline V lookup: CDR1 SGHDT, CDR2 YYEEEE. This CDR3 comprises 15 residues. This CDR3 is CASSLGARGNQPQHF. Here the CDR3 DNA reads TGTGCCAGCAGCTTGGGAGCCAGGGGCAATCAGCCCCAGCATTTT.

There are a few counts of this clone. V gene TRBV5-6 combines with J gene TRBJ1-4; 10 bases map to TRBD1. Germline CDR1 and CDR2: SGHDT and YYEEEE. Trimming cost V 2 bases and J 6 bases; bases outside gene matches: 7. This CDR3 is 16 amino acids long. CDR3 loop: CASSFPPGTGDEKLFF. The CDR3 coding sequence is TGTGCCAGCAGCTTTCCCCCCGGGACAGGGGATGAAAAACTGTTTTTT.

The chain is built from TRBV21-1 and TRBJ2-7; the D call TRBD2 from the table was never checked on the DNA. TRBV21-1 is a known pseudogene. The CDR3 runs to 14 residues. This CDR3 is CASLSGREGVEQYF. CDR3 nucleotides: TGTGCCAGCCTTTCGGGGCGGGAGGGGGTCGAGCAGTACTTC.

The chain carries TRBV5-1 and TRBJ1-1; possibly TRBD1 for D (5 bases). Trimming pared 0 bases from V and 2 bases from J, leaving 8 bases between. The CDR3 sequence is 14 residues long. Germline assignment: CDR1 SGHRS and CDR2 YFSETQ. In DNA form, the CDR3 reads TGCGCCAGCAGCTTGGTAGGGGAAAACACTGAAGCTTTCTTT. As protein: CASSLVGENTEAFF. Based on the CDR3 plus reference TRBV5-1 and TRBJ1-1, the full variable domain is KAGVTQTPRYLIKTRGQQVTLSCSPISGHRSVSWYQQTPGQGLQFLFEYFSETQRNKGNFPGRFSGRQFSNSRSEMNVSTLELGDSALYLCASSLVGENTEAFFGQGTRLTVV.

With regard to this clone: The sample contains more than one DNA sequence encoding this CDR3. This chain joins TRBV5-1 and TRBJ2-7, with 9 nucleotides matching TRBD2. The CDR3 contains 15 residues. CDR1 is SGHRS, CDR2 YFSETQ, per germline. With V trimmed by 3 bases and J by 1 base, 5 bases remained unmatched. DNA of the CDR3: TGCGCCAGCAGCTCGCAGACTAGCGGATCCTACGAGCAGTACTTC. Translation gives CASSSQTSGSYEQYF.

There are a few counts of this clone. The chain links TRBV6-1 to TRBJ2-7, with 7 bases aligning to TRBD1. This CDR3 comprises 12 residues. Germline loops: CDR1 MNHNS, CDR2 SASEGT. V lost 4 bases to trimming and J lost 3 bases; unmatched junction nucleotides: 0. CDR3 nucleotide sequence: TGTGCCAGCAGTGGGGACAGCTACGAGCAGTACTTC. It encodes CASSGDSYEQYF.

CDR3 region: CASSLDSGRGGNEQFF. The CDR3 DNA sequence: TGCGCCAGCAGCTTGGATAGCGGGAGGGGTGGGAATGAGCAGTTCTTC. J is TRBJ2-1 and V is TRBV5-1; 11 bases are shared with TRBD2. The length of the CDR3 is 16 residues. The germline V gene encodes CDR1 SGHRS and CDR2 YFSETQ. J lost 7 bases, V lost 0 bases, and 6 bases had no gene match.

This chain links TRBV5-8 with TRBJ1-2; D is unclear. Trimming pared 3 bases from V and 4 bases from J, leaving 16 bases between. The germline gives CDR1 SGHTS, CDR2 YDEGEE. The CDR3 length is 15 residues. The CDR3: CASSSHGQIVYGYTF. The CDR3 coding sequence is TGTGCCAGCAGCTCCCATGGGCAGATAGTCTATGGCTACACCTTC.

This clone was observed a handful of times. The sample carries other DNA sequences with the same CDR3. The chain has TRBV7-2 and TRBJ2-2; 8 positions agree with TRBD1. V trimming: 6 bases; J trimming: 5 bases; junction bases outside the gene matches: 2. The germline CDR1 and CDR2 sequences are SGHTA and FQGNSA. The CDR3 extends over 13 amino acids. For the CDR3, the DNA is TGTGCCAGCAGTACAGGGGGGACCGGGGAGCTGTTTTTT. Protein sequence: CASSTGGTGELFF.

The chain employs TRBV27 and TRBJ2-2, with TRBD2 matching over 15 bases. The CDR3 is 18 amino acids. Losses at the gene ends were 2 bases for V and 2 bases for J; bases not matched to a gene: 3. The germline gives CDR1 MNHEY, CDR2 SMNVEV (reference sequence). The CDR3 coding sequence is TGTGCCAGCAGTTTACCGGGACTAGCGGGGGGAAACACCGGGGAGCTGTTTTTT. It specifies CASSLPGLAGGNTGELFF.

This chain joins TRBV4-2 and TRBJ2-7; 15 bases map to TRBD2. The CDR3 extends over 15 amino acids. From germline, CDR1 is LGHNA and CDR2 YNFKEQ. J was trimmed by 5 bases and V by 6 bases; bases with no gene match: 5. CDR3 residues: CASRRTSGGGNEQYF. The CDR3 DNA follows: TGTGCCAGCAGACGGACTAGCGGGGGGGGCAACGAGCAGTACTTC.

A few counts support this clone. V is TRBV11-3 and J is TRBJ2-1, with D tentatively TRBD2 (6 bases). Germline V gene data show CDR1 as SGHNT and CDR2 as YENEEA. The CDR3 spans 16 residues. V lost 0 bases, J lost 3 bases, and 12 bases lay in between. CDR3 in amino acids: CASSLDGDSSYNEQFF. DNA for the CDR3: TGTGCCAGCAGCTTAGATGGGGACTCCAGCTACAATGAGCAGTTCTTC.

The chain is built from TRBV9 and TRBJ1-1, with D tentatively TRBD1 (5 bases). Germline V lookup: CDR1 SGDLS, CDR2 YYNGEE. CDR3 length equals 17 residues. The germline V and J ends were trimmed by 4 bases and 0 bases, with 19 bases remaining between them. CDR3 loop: CASSPTGEGRMNTEAFF. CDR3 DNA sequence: TGTGCCAGCAGCCCGACGGGGGAGGGGAGGATGAACACTGAAGCTTTCTTT.

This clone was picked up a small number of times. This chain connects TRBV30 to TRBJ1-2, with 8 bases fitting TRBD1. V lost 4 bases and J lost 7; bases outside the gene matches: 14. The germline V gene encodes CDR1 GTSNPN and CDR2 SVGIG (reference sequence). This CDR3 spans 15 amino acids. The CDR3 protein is CAWTQTRTGWSGYTF. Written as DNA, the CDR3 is TGTGCCTGGACGCAAACCAGGACAGGGTGGAGTGGCTACACCTTC.

The DNA for the CDR3 is TGTGCCTGGAGTTCCGCCGGGGGATTCTCTGGAAACACCATATATTTT. It yields the protein CAWSSAGGFSGNTIYF. The chain employs TRBV30 and TRBJ1-3; D is possibly TRBD1 (5 bases). The CDR3 extends over 16 amino acids. The V end lost 2 bases, the J end lost 0 bases, and 14 bases lay between the germline ends. Germline V gives CDR1 GTSNPN, CDR2 SVGIG (reference sequence).

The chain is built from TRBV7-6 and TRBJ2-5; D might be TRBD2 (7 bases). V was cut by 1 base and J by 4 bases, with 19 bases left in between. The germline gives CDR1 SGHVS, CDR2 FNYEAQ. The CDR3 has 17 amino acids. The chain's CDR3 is CASSLEDGGGVIETQYF. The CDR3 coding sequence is TGTGCCAGCAGCTTAGAGGACGGAGGGGGGGTCATAGAGACCCAGTACTTC.

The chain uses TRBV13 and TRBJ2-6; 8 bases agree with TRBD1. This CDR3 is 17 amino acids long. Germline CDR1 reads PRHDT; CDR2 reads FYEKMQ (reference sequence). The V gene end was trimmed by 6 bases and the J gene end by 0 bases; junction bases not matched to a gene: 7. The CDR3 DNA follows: TGTGCCAGCAGAACCACAGGGGGGCTCTCTGGGGCCAACGTCCTGACTTTC. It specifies CASRTTGGLSGANVLTF.

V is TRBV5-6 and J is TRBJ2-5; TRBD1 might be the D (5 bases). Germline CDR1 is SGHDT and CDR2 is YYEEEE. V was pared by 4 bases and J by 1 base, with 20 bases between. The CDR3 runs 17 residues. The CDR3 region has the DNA TGTGCCAGCAGCCCCCTCAGGCAGGGCGCCTTCCAAGAGACCCAGTACTTC. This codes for CASSPLRQGAFQETQYF.

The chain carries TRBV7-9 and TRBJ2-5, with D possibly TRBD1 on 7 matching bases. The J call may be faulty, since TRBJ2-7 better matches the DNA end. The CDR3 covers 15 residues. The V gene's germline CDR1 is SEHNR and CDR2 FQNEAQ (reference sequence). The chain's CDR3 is CASSSFQGGPYEQYF. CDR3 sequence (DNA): TGTGCCAGCAGCTCGTTTCAGGGGGGTCCCTACGAGCAGTACTTC.

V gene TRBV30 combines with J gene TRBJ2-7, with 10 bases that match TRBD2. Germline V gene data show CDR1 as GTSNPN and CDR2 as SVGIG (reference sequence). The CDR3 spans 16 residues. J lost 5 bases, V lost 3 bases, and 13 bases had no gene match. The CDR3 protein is CAWSAPGLAPGHEQYF. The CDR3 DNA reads TGTGCCTGGAGCGCCCCGGGACTAGCGCCAGGACACGAGCAGTACTTC.

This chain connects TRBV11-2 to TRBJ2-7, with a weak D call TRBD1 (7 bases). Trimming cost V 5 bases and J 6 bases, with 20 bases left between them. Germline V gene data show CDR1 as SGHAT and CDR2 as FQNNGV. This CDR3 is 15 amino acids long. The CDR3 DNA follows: TGTGCCAGCAGCCAGGCCGGGACCCAGGGGGGCGAGCAGTACTTC. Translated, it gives CASSQAGTQGGEQYF.

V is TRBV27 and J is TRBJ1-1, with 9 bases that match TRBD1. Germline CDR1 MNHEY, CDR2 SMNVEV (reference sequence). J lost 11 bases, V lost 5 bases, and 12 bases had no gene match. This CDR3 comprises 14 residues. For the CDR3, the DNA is TGTGCCAGCAGTGTAGACCGGGACAGGGCGTGGGCTTTCTTT. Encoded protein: CASSVDRDRAWAFF.

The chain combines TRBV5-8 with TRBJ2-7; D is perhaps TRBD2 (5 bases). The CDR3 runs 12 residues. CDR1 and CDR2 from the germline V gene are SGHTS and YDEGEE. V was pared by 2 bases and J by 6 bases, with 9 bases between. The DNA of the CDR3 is TGTGCCAGCAGCTTAAGGAGGCCCGAGCAGTACTTC. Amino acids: CASSLRRPEQYF.